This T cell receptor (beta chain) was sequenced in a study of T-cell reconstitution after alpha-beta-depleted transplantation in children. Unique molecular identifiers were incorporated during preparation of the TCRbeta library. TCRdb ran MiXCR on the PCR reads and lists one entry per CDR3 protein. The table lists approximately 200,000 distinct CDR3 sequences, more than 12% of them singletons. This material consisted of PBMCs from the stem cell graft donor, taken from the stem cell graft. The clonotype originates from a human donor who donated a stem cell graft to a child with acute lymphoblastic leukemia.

In DNA form, the CDR3 reads TGTGCCAGCTTTAGCCAGGGGAATCCCGGGGAGCTGTTTTTT. It codes for CASFSQGNPGELFF. This rearrangement joins TRBV5-4 to TRBJ2-2, with a possible D match to TRBD1 (6 bases). Trimming left V 7 bases short and J 6 bases short, with 16 bases between. The CDR3 spans 14 residues. The germline gives CDR1 SGHNT, CDR2 YYREEE (reference sequence).